The T cell receptor (beta chain) described here comes from a study of shared clonotypes between healthy human individuals. About the research overall: Each donor's CD8 memory used one plate, CD8 naive two, each CD4 subset three.

The healthy adult donors were HIV-negative and reported no recent acute infections or vaccinations. Partitioning of CD4+ cells yielded a CD45RA+ naive subset and a CD45RA-negative memory subset. Germline CDR1 and CDR2: MNHEY and SMNVEV (reference sequence). The CDR3 length is 14 residues. V was clipped by 2 bases and J by 4 bases, with 9 bases between them. Methods used by the authors: ImmunoSEQ sequences covered only the junction and lacked quality scores; filtering therefore differed. The table came from immunoSEQ multiplex PCR; TCRdb's copy has only in-frame clones and leaves some out. The DNA gave D and trimming, while V, J and clone size come from that table. The sample holds about a million clones, 70% to 80% seen once.

The chain is built from TRBV27 and TRBJ1-5, with TRBD1 as a possible D gene (5 bases). The specimen sequenced was memory CD4+ T cells sorted from blood. The subset was: CD45RA-negative fraction. This receptor was taken from a man aged 18 to 35 in good health. Written as DNA, the CDR3 is TGTGCCAGCAGTTTAACAGGAGAGAATCAGCCCCAGCATTTT. Its protein product is CASSLTGENQPQHF.